This T cell receptor (beta chain) was obtained from a study of post-analysis software for immune sequencing data. The overall study: Multiple sclerosis in the patients followed relapsing-remitting, secondary progressive and progressive-relapsing courses.

The sample holds a few counts of this clonotype. Its specificity is unknown. Each TCR beta cDNA library carried unique molecular identifiers. Starting from roughly 1 to 10 million T cells, the study yielded 460,000 or so cDNA molecules. TCRdb itself ran the PCR reads through MiXCR, one entry per CDR3 protein. Among under 900,000 distinct CDR3 sequences listed, about 50% were seen once. Findings and caveats of the study: Controls showed significantly higher normalized Chao1 diversity than did multiple sclerosis patients. Samples made in the same batch grouped tightly together by F measure. Patients had higher frequencies than controls of a handful of TRBV segments, including TRBV5-6, TRBV5-1 and TRBV20-1.

The CDR3 sequence is 16 residues long. V shed 4 bases and J shed 1 base, with 17 bases lying between them. The germline CDR1 and CDR2 sequences are SQVTM and ANQGSEA. The receptor's source is a girl aged 10 to 17 with multiple sclerosis. The material sequenced was blood. The V and J genes are TRBV29-1 and TRBJ2-1; TRBD2 is a possible D gene (6 bases). The CDR3 DNA sequence: TGCAGCGTTGGAAGTGGGGGAGGACTATCCTACAATGAGCAGTTCTTC. It encodes CSVGSGGGLSYNEQFF.